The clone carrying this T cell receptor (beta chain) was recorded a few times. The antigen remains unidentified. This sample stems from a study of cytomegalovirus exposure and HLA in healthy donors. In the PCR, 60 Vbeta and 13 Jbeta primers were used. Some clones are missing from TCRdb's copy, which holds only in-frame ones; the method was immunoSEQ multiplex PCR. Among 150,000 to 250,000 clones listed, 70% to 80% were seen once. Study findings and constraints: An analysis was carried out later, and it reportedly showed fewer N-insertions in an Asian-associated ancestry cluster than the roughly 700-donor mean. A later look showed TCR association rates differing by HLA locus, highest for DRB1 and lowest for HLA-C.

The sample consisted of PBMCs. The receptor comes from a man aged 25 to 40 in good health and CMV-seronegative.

In DNA form, the CDR3 reads TGTGCCTGGAGCGGCTACGAGCAGTACTTC. Translated: CAWSGYEQYF. This chain joins TRBV30 and TRBJ2-7, with no clear D. The germline V gene has CDR1 GTSNPN and CDR2 SVGIG (reference sequence). The CDR3 runs to 10 residues. Trimming left V 3 bases short and J 3 bases short, with 3 bases between. Using reference TRBV30 and TRBJ2-7 for the parts outside the CDR3, the full variable domain is SQTIHQWPATLVQPVGSPLSLECTVEGTSNPNLYWYRQAAGRGLQLLFYSVGIGQISSEVPQNLSASRPQDRQFILSSKKLLLSDSGFYLCAWSGYEQYFGPGTRLTVT.